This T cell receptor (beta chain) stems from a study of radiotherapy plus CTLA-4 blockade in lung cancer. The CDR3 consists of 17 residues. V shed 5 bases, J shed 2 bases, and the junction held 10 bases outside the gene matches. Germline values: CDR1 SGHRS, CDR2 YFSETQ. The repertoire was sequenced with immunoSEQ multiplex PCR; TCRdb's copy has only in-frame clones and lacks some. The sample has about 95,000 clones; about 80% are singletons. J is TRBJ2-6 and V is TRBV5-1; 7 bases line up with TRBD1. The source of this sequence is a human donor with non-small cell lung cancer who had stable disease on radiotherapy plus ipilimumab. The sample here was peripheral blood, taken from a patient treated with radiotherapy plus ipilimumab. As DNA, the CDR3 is TGCGCCAGCAGGTCGGGACAGCTTTCCACTGGGGCCAACGTCCTGACTTTC. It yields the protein CASRSGQLSTGANVLTF.